A selection of T cell receptor beta chains follows, all from one sample in a study of cytomegalovirus exposure and HLA in healthy donors. Assay: immunoSEQ multiplex PCR; the TCRdb copy retains only in-frame clones and omits some. The table shows fewer than 150,000 clones, with 79% occurring only once. Sequencing was done on a sample of PBMCs. The source is a man aged 35-49 years in good health and CMV-seropositive. CDR3s include the opening cysteine and the closing phenylalanine or tryptophan. The D gene is left open where the match is weak. Size is omitted from some rows. Given values are once, few, many or a class for expanded clones.

DNA	CDR3	size	J	D	V
TGTGCCATCAGAAACGACAACAGGGGGCGAGTAGGCTACACCTTC	CAIRNDNRGRVGYTF	NA	TRBJ1-2	TRBD1	TRBV10-3
TGCGCCAGCAGCTTGGGGGCAGGGGAGCTCTGGGAGCAGTACTTC	CASSLGAGELWEQYF	NA	TRBJ2-7	NA	TRBV5-1
TGTGCCAGCAGCTGGGGACAGACGCAAGAGACCCAGTACTTC	CASSWGQTQETQYF	NA	TRBJ2-5	TRBD1	TRBV7-9
TGTGCTAGCAGCTTAGCCGGTAATGAAAAACTGTTTTTT	CASSLAGNEKLFF	NA	TRBJ1-4	NA	TRBV7-7
TGTGCCAGCAGCCAAGATGGAGAAGACACCGGGGAGCTGTTTTTT	CASSQDGEDTGELFF	NA	TRBJ2-2	NA	TRBV4-2
TGTTCCAGCAGCTTAGGGGCCTATGGCTACACCTTC	CSSSLGAYGYTF	NA	TRBJ1-2	NA	TRBV7-9
TGCGCCAGCAGCCATCAACAGGGTCACGAGCAGTACTTC	CASSHQQGHEQYF	NA	TRBJ2-7	NA	TRBV5-6
TGTGCCATCTCACAGGGACTAGCGGGAAAAGTGGGGTTTAGGAACATTCAGTACTTC	CAISQGLAGKVGFRNIQYF	NA	TRBJ2-4	TRBD2	TRBV11-2
TGCGCCAGCACCCGGACAGCGACGAACACTGAAGCTTTCTTT	CASTRTATNTEAFF	NA	TRBJ1-1	NA	TRBV5-1
TGCAGCGTCAGCGATATAAGACAGGGTAATAGTGGCTACACCTTC	CSVSDIRQGNSGYTF	NA	TRBJ1-2	TRBD1	TRBV29-1
TGTGCCAGCATCGAGACTGGGGCCAACGTCCTGACTTTC	CASIETGANVLTF	NA	TRBJ2-6	NA	TRBV28
TGTGCCAGCAGTGAATTTGGACAGGGGAGACAAGAGACCCAGTACTTC	CASSEFGQGRQETQYF	NA	TRBJ2-5	TRBD1	TRBV25-1
TGTGCCAGCAGCCACGGGGTGCGCGGCTACACCTTC	CASSHGVRGYTF	once	TRBJ1-2	NA	TRBV28
TGTGCCAGCAGCAGGGGACTAGCGGGAATAGATACGCAGTATTTT	CASSRGLAGIDTQYF	once	TRBJ2-3	TRBD2	TRBV7-9
TGTGCCAGCAGCTACCTAGGTCGTACGGAGGATGAGCAGTTCTTC	CASSYLGRTEDEQFF	NA	TRBJ2-1	NA	TRBV7-3
TGTGCCAGCAGCGTAGCCGGGACAGGGGGTCAGCCCCAGCATTTT	CASSVAGTGGQPQHF	few	TRBJ1-5	TRBD1	TRBV7-2
TGTGCCACATCATTGCTGGGGGAGGACACTGAAGCTTTCTTT	CATSLLGEDTEAFF	once	TRBJ1-1	NA	TRBV19
TGTGCCATCAGTGAACAGAAATATGAAGCTTTCTTT	CAISEQKYEAFF	NA	TRBJ1-1	NA	TRBV10-3
TGTGCCAGCAGTTACTCGGTAACGGGAAACACCGGGGAGCTGTTTTTT	CASSYSVTGNTGELFF	NA	TRBJ2-2	NA	TRBV6-5
TGTGCCAGCAGCCGACAGGGGAAGTCAACCCCTGGCTACACCTTC	CASSRQGKSTPGYTF	NA	TRBJ1-2	TRBD1	TRBV6-1
TGTGCCAGCAGCCCCAAGGGAGGGAATGAGCAGTTCTTC	CASSPKGGNEQFF	NA	TRBJ2-1	TRBD2	TRBV7-7
TGTGCCAGCTCCCTTCTGGTGACAGCGAACACTGAAGCTTTCTTT	CASSLLVTANTEAFF	NA	TRBJ1-1	NA	TRBV18
TGTGCCAGCAGCGTAGGGGGGGATAATTCACCCCTCCACTTT	CASSVGGDNSPLHF	NA	TRBJ1-6	NA	TRBV9
TGTGCCAGCAGCGCAGAAGCAGGGTGGAATGAAAAACTGTTTTTT	CASSAEAGWNEKLFF	medium-sized	TRBJ1-4	NA	TRBV11-2
TGTGCCAGCAGTGCTAGAACAGGGGGGAACACTGAAGCTTTCTTT	CASSARTGGNTEAFF	NA	TRBJ1-1	TRBD1	TRBV25-1
TGCAGCGTTGAAGGGGGCGGGAGGCCCGACACCGGGGAGCTGTTTTTT	CSVEGGGRPDTGELFF	NA	TRBJ2-2	TRBD2	TRBV29-1
TGTGCCAGCAGTTTCCTCGGACAGGGAGTAGACGAGCAGTACTTC	CASSFLGQGVDEQYF	NA	TRBJ2-7	TRBD1	TRBV27
TGTGCCAGCAGCCCGTCTAGCGGGAGGACCGGGGAGCTGTTTTTT	CASSPSSGRTGELFF	NA	TRBJ2-2	TRBD2	TRBV7-3
TGCAGCGGGGGGGGATCCACCGGGGAGCTGTTTTTT	CSGGGSTGELFF	NA	TRBJ2-2	TRBD2	TRBV29-1
TGTGCCTGGAGTCTTAGCTTAAGCACAGATACGCAGTATTTT	CAWSLSLSTDTQYF	once	TRBJ2-3	NA	TRBV30
TGCGCCAGCAGCTTGGAGACTAGAACCGGGGAGCTGTTTTTT	CASSLETRTGELFF	NA	TRBJ2-2	NA	TRBV5-1
TGTGCCAGCTCACCAGACAGGGGAGTTGAGACCCAGTACTTC	CASSPDRGVETQYF	NA	TRBJ2-5	TRBD1	TRBV18
TGTGCCAGCAGTGAACAGGGCGGGAGGGAAAACATTCAGTACTTC	CASSEQGGRENIQYF	NA	TRBJ2-4	TRBD2	TRBV2
TGTGCCAGCAGCTTCCCGGGGGGTGAGCAGTTCTTC	CASSFPGGEQFF	NA	TRBJ2-1	TRBD2	TRBV5-8
TGTGCCAGCAGCCCCGTCGGGACAGGGGGCAATGAGCAGTTCTTC	CASSPVGTGGNEQFF	NA	TRBJ2-1	TRBD1	TRBV7-9
TGCGCCAGCAGCCTGGGGACAGGTTATGGCTACACCTTC	CASSLGTGYGYTF	NA	TRBJ1-2	TRBD1	TRBV5-1
TGTGCCAGTAGTATGGAGACCTACTCTGGAAACACCATATATTTT	CASSMETYSGNTIYF	NA	TRBJ1-3	NA	TRBV19
TGTGCCAGCAGCGTAGGGGGACAGCCCAATCAGCCCCAGCATTTT	CASSVGGQPNQPQHF	NA	TRBJ1-5	TRBD1	TRBV9
TGTGCCAGCAGCTCCGCTTGGGGCCGCAACACTGAAGCTTTCTTT	CASSSAWGRNTEAFF	few	TRBJ1-1	NA	TRBV7-8
TGTGCCAGCAGCTCTACTAGTACCATTCAGTACTTC	CASSSTSTIQYF	NA	TRBJ2-4	NA	TRBV27
TGTGCCTGGACTAGCTTCCGGGGAGCGGGCCCAAGCATTCAGTACTTC	CAWTSFRGAGPSIQYF	NA	TRBJ2-4	NA	TRBV30
TGTGCCAGCAGCTTTCGACAGGGTGGCGAGCAGTACTTC	CASSFRQGGEQYF	NA	TRBJ2-7	TRBD1	TRBV5-4
TGTGCCAGCAGCTCCCGACAGGGGACTAACTATGGCTACACCTTC	CASSSRQGTNYGYTF	NA	TRBJ1-2	TRBD1	TRBV6-1
TGCGCCAGCAGCCCTCAGACAGGCTGGGACGGCTACACCTTC	CASSPQTGWDGYTF	few	TRBJ1-2	NA	TRBV5-1
TGTGCCAGCAGCTTGGCGGTTACAGGGTCGGAAGCTTTCTTT	CASSLAVTGSEAFF	NA	TRBJ1-1	NA	TRBV5-6
TGTGCCAGCAGCGTCGCTAGAACCTTCACCGGGGAGCTGTTTTTT	CASSVARTFTGELFF	NA	TRBJ2-2	NA	TRBV9
TGCGCCAGCAGCCGGGACAGGGACTATGGCTACACCTTC	CASSRDRDYGYTF	NA	TRBJ1-2	TRBD1	TRBV4-3
TGTGCCAGCAGCTTCCTTGTTATGGGGACAGGGGTCGCCAATGAGCAGTTCTTC	CASSFLVMGTGVANEQFF	NA	TRBJ2-1	TRBD1	TRBV7-6
TGCGCCAGCAGCGGTCCGGGACTAGCGGGAACAGATACGCAGTATTTT	CASSGPGLAGTDTQYF	NA	TRBJ2-3	TRBD2	TRBV10-2
TGTGCCAGCAGCGCGGGACAGGGGGCCGCGGGAAACACCATATATTTT	CASSAGQGAAGNTIYF	NA	TRBJ1-3	TRBD1	TRBV7-7
TGCGCCAGCAGCCAAGATCGCACTAGCGGCTACAATGAGCAGTTCTTC	CASSQDRTSGYNEQFF	NA	TRBJ2-1	TRBD2	TRBV4-1
TGTGCCAGCAGTTTATCTTACAGGGACGAGCAGTACTTC	CASSLSYRDEQYF	NA	TRBJ2-7	NA	TRBV27
TGTGCCAGTAAAGACAGGTCCGGTAACACTGAAGCTTTCTTT	CASKDRSGNTEAFF	NA	TRBJ1-1	NA	TRBV19
TGTGCCAGCAGTTCGGCGGGCGCGTACAATGAGCAGTTCTTC	CASSSAGAYNEQFF	NA	TRBJ2-1	NA	TRBV28
TGTGCCAGCAGCGGGACGGGCGGGAGAGAGCAGTACTTC	CASSGTGGREQYF	NA	TRBJ2-7	TRBD2	TRBV7-9
TGTGCCAGCAGCCTCATGCGGTACGAGCAGTACTTC	CASSLMRYEQYF	NA	TRBJ2-7	NA	TRBV7-2
TGCGCCAGCAGCCAATTCGGCCTAGCGGGATCGTACGAGCAGTACTTC	CASSQFGLAGSYEQYF	NA	TRBJ2-7	TRBD2	TRBV4-1
TGTGCCAGCAGCTTGGGAGAGGTCCCGGTTGGAGGCTACACCTTC	CASSLGEVPVGGYTF	NA	TRBJ1-2	NA	TRBV5-6
TGTGCCAGTAGTACTCGGGACAGGGGGGAGGTCTATGGCTACACCTTC	CASSTRDRGEVYGYTF	NA	TRBJ1-2	TRBD1	TRBV19
TGTGCCAGCAGTCCTCGCGCTGGTCCCGGGGAGCTGTTTTTT	CASSPRAGPGELFF	NA	TRBJ2-2	NA	TRBV6-6